One sample yielded the 12 T cell receptor beta chains listed below, sequenced in a study of CD8 T cells in Susac syndrome. RNA totalling roughly 0.5 to 1 ug underwent reverse transcription with random hexamers. TCRdb reprocessed the immunoSEQ multiplex PCR reads with MiXCR, giving one entry per CDR3 protein. The data contain tens of thousands of distinct CDR3 sequences, about 95% of them singletons. Source material: CD8+ T cells from PBMCs. The receptors shown here come from a human donor with Susac syndrome.

The chain is built from TRBV5-1 and TRBJ2-1; 10 nucleotides agree with TRBD2. J gave up 2 bases and V 0 bases, and 11 bases lay outside the gene matches. CDR1 is SGHRS, CDR2 YFSETQ, per germline. The CDR3 spans 19 residues. The CDR3 reads CASSLGILAGRWAYNEQFF. The CDR3 region has the DNA TGCGCCAGCAGCTTGGGGATACTAGCGGGGAGGTGGGCCTACAATGAGCAGTTCTTC.

This chain connects TRBV4-1 to TRBJ2-3; D is undetermined. The CDR3 has 13 amino acids. Per the germline V gene, CDR1 is MGHRA and CDR2 is YSYEKL. V lost 0 bases to trimming and J lost 4 bases, with 5 bases between them. The chain's CDR3 is CASSQDEADTQYF. The CDR3 nucleotides are TGCGCCAGCAGCCAAGATGAGGCAGATACGCAGTATTTT.

The CDR3, as DNA: TGTGCCAGCAGCTTAGATGGTAATGAGCAGTTCTTC. Amino acid sequence: CASSLDGNEQFF. This chain joins TRBV11-2 and TRBJ2-1; D remains ambiguous. CDR1 is SGHAT, CDR2 FQNNGV, per germline. Trimming pared 0 bases from V and 7 bases from J, leaving 4 bases between. The CDR3 runs 12 residues.

The chain couples TRBV12-3 or TRBV12-4 to TRBJ1-1; 8 nucleotides agree with TRBD1. This CDR3 is built from 15 residues. With V trimmed by 4 bases and J by 0 bases, 4 bases remained unmatched. DNA for the CDR3: TGTGCCAGCAGTTGGGGACAGGCCGTGAACACTGAAGCTTTCTTT. It yields the protein CASSWGQAVNTEAFF.

This sequence joins TRBV19 and TRBJ2-1, with D uncertain. V shed 4 bases and J shed 5 bases, with 9 bases lying between them. The CDR3 length is 13 residues. The germline CDR1 and CDR2 sequences are LNHDA and SQIVND (reference sequence). CDR3 loop: CASSRVINNEQFF. In DNA form, the CDR3 reads TGTGCCAGTAGTAGGGTAATTAACAATGAGCAGTTCTTC.

V and J are TRBV30 and TRBJ2-2; 9 nucleotides match TRBD2. This CDR3 has 16 amino acids. In germline, CDR1 is GTSNPN, CDR2 SVGIG (reference sequence). V lost 2 bases, J lost 2 bases, and 6 bases stayed unmatched. Here the CDR3 reads CAWSLYSGSNTGELFF. The CDR3 region has the DNA TGTGCCTGGAGTCTATATAGCGGGAGTAACACCGGGGAGCTGTTTTTT.

J is TRBJ2-2 and V is TRBV28; D is perhaps TRBD2 (6 bases). CDR3 length: 18 residues. V was pared by 4 bases and J by 2 bases, with 20 bases between. From germline, CDR1 is MDHEN and CDR2 SYDVKM. The CDR3 nucleotides are TGTGCCAGCAGTTCCCCCCGGGGGTGGGACCCCAACACCGGGGAGCTGTTTTTT. This translates into CASSSPRGWDPNTGELFF.

The rearrangement joins TRBV21-1 to TRBJ2-7; the table's D call TRBD2 went unverified against the DNA. TRBV21-1 has pseudogene status. The CDR3 runs to 13 residues. CDR3 protein: CASSNTGVHEQYF. The CDR3 DNA follows: TGTGCCAGCTCTAATACCGGGGTCCACGAGCAGTACTTC.

This sequence joins TRBV4-1 and TRBJ1-2, with TRBD1 identical over 9 bases. Unmatched junction bases numbered 5, after V lost 5 bases and J lost 4 bases. This CDR3 spans 14 amino acids. From germline, CDR1 is MGHRA and CDR2 YSYEKL. The CDR3 loop is CASSSGTGTYGYTF. CDR3 coding DNA: TGCGCCAGCAGCTCCGGGACAGGGACCTATGGCTACACCTTC.

The chain combines TRBV7-9 with TRBJ2-1; 11 bases match TRBD2. Germline assignment: CDR1 SEHNR and CDR2 FQNEAQ (reference sequence). The trim removed 5 bases at V and 5 bases at J, leaving 8 bases unmatched. The CDR3 spans 16 residues. CDR3 amino acids: CASSVLAGEKDNEQFF. The CDR3 DNA sequence: TGTGCCAGCAGCGTACTAGCGGGGGAGAAAGACAATGAGCAGTTCTTC. The full variable domain, in which reference TRBV7-9 and TRBJ2-1 provide the parts outside the CDR3, is DTGVSQNPRHKITKRGQNVTFRCDPISEHNRLYWYRQTLGQGPEFLTYFQNEAQLEKSRLLSDRFSAERPKGSFSTLEIQRTEQGDSAMYLCASSVLAGEKDNEQFFGPGTRLTVL.

The chain combines TRBV20-1 with TRBJ2-3; D may be TRBD2 (6 bases). The germline CDR1 and CDR2 sequences are DFQATT and SNEGSKA (reference sequence). CDR3 length: 19 amino acids. Trimming shortened V by 1 base and J by 2 bases, and 25 bases separated the two germline ends. CDR3 nucleotide sequence: TGCAGTGCTAGAGGAACACTCTTCGCCGGGACTGAGATCACAGATACGCAGTATTTT. This translates into CSARGTLFAGTEITDTQYF.

The V gene is TRBV6-1, the J gene TRBJ1-1; 7 bases are shared with TRBD1. Germline V lookup: CDR1 MNHNS, CDR2 SASEGT. V was clipped by 4 bases and J by 2 bases; unmatched bases: 4. The CDR3 totals 14 residues. Here the CDR3 DNA reads TGTGCCAGCAGTGCAGGGGGGGCAAACACTGAAGCTTTCTTT. This encodes CASSAGGANTEAFF.